Following are 14 T cell receptor beta chains from one sample sequenced in a study of T cell repertoires in cytomegalovirus infection. Their antigens are not known. TCRdb reanalysed the reads using MiXCR and keeps one entry per CDR3 protein. Of about half a million distinct CDR3 sequences in the sample, 30% to 35% were seen once. Sequencing was performed on cultured PBMCs, taken from culture after CMV antigen stimulation. The origin of the receptors is a human donor in good health (CMV status not recorded). Some clones in this sample may be carry-over from other donors' samples.

There are a few counts of this clonotype. The V call is TRBV6-5, the J call TRBJ1-5; D possibly corresponds to TRBD1 (6 bases). V gave up 5 bases and J gave up 0 bases, with 11 bases separating them. The germline gives CDR1 MNHEY, CDR2 SVGAGI. The CDR3 has 15 amino acids. In nucleotides, the CDR3 is TGTGCCAGCAGTCCTGGACAGTATAGCAATCAGCCCCAGCATTTT. Protein product: CASSPGQYSNQPQHF.

CDR3 sequence (DNA): TGTGCCAGCAGCCCCCGGATCTTCCCCGGGGACTATGGCTACACCTTC. Amino acid sequence: CASSPRIFPGDYGYTF. The chain combines TRBV7-2 with TRBJ1-2; D not resolved. The CDR3 contains 16 residues. Per the germline V gene, CDR1 is SGHTA and CDR2 is FQGNSA. Trimming removed 5 bases from V and 3 bases from J, with 19 bases in between.

The genes are TRBV11-2 and TRBJ1-2; 7 positions match TRBD1. The CDR3 spans 15 residues. J gave up 6 bases and V 0 bases, and 7 bases lay outside the gene matches. CDR1 and CDR2 (germline): SGHAT, FQNNGV. As DNA, the CDR3 is TGTGCCAGCAGCTTAGAGTTCCAGGGGGTAGATGGCTACACCTTC. Amino acid sequence: CASSLEFQGVDGYTF.

This clonotype has a handful of counts. This chain joins TRBV6-2 or TRBV6-3 and TRBJ2-3; D remains ambiguous. Trimming removed 0 bases at V and 3 bases at J, with 10 bases between. This CDR3 region has 15 residues. Germline V gives CDR1 MNHEY, CDR2 SVGEGT. The CDR3 region is CASSYSLESTDTQYF. Written as DNA, the CDR3 is TGTGCCAGCAGTTACTCCCTGGAGTCTACAGATACGCAGTATTTT.

This clonotype was observed a handful of times. The genes are TRBV2 and TRBJ2-1; D ambiguous. Germline CDR1 SNHLY, CDR2 FYNNEI. The CDR3 has 12 residues. Trimming removed 6 bases at V and 5 bases at J, with 8 bases between. This CDR3 reads CASRQTHNEQFF. CDR3 nucleotides: TGTGCCAGCAGACAGACCCACAATGAGCAGTTCTTC.

The chain employs TRBV7-2 and TRBJ1-1; D is perhaps TRBD1 (5 bases). V was trimmed by 5 bases and J by 5 bases, leaving 15 bases between them. Germline CDR1 SGHTA, CDR2 FQGNSA. The CDR3 covers 14 residues. This CDR3 reads CASSPTLGGTEAFF. The CDR3 DNA is TGTGCCAGCAGCCCTACCCTTGGGGGAACTGAAGCTTTCTTT.

V is TRBV24-1 and J is TRBJ2-7, with TRBD1 as a possible D gene (5 bases). The CDR3 loop spans 14 amino acids. Germline V CDR1 and CDR2: KGHDR, SFDVKD. Trimming took off 2 bases at V and 9 bases at J, with 16 bases between the two ends. CDR3 sequence reads: CATSDWGRGGGQYF. The CDR3 DNA follows: TGTGCCACCAGTGATTGGGGCAGAGGTGGTGGGCAGTACTTC.

This clonotype was detected a few times. The chain carries TRBV20-1 and TRBJ1-2; tentative D call: TRBD1 (6 bases). CDR3 length equals 17 residues. Germline CDR1 is DFQATT and CDR2 is SNEGSKA (reference sequence). V gave up 0 bases and J gave up 1 base, with 18 bases separating them. CDR3 protein: CSARERPGVWGNYGYTF. CDR3 DNA: TGCAGTGCTAGAGAGCGGCCAGGGGTTTGGGGTAACTATGGCTACACCTTC.

The chain has TRBV29-1 and TRBJ1-4; D possibly corresponds to TRBD1 (6 bases). The CDR3 runs 13 residues. Per the germline V gene, CDR1 is SQVTM and CDR2 is ANQGSEA. V lost 5 bases to trimming and J lost 10 bases, with 17 bases between them. CDR3 sequence: CSVLNHSGAKLFF. CDR3 coding DNA: TGCAGCGTTCTCAATCATTCGGGGGCAAAACTGTTTTTT.

The rearrangement joins TRBV12-3 or TRBV12-4 to TRBJ2-7, with 13 bases matching TRBD2. The CDR3 covers 14 residues. V trimming: 6 bases; J trimming: 6 bases; junction bases outside the gene matches: 5. The CDR3 nucleotides are TGTGCCAGCAGCCCTACTAGCGGGAGGGGCGAGCAGTACTTC. Translating it yields CASSPTSGRGEQYF.

The CDR3, as DNA: TGCGCCAGCAGCCCAACCGGGACAGGGTTCTATGGCTACACCTTC. Protein sequence: CASSPTGTGFYGYTF. The chain couples TRBV4-3 to TRBJ1-2; TRBD1 matches 9 bases. V shed 4 bases, J shed 4 bases, and the junction held 7 bases outside the gene matches. CDR1 is LGHNA and CDR2 is YSLEER in the germline V gene. The CDR3 is made up of 15 amino acids.

This chain connects TRBV6-2 or TRBV6-3 to TRBJ2-6, with D hard to call. Germline V lookup: CDR1 MNHEY, CDR2 SVGEGT. The V end was cut by 7 bases, the J end by 0 bases, with 22 bases between. This CDR3 region has 19 residues. This CDR3 reads CASTYPPGRESSGANVLTF. For the CDR3, the DNA is TGTGCCAGCACCTACCCTCCGGGTAGAGAATCCTCTGGGGCCAACGTCCTGACTTTC.

This clonotype was seen a single time. The genes are TRBV20-1 and TRBJ2-1; D is perhaps TRBD2 (6 bases). CDR1 is DFQATT, CDR2 SNEGSKA, per germline (reference sequence). This CDR3 spans 13 amino acids. V shed 7 bases and J shed 7 bases, with 17 bases lying between them. The CDR3 here is CSVFSGLSNEQFF. The CDR3 DNA sequence: TGCAGTGTTTTTAGCGGTCTTTCGAATGAGCAGTTCTTC.

This clonotype was seen many times. V usage is TRBV7-9 and J usage is TRBJ2-5; D is uncertain. CDR1 SEHNR and CDR2 FQNEAQ come from the germline V gene (reference sequence). This CDR3 contains 14 residues. V lost 5 bases to trimming and J lost 7 bases, with 17 bases between them. As DNA, the CDR3 is TGTGCCAGCAGCCTCGAGTCTAGTACCGGGACCCAGTACTTC. It translates to CASSLESSTGTQYF.